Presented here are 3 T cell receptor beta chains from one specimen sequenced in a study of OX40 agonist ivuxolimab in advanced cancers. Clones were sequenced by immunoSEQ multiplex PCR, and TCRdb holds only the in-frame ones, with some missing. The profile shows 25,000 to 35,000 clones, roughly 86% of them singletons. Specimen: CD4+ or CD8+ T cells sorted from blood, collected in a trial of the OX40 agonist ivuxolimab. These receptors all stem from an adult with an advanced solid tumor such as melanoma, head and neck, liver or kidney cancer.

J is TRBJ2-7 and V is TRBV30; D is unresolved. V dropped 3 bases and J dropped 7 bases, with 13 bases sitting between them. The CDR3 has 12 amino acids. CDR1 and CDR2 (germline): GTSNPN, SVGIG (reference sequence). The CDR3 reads CAWSLPAREQYF. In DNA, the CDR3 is TGTGCCTGGAGCTTGCCCGCCCGGGAGCAGTACTTC.

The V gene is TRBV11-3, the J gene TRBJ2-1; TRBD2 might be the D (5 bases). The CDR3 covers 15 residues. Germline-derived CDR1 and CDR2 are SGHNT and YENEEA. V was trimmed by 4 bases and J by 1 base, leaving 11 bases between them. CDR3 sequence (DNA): TGTGCCAGCAGCTCCCGAGCGGCATCCTACAATGAGCAGTTCTTC. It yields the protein CASSSRAASYNEQFF.

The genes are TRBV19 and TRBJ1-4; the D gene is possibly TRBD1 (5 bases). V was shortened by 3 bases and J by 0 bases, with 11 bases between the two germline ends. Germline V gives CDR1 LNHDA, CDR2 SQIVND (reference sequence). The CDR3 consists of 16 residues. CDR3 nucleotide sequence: TGTGCCAGTAGTATTGGTGCGGGGGCAACTAATGAAAAACTGTTTTTT. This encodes CASSIGAGATNEKLFF.